This T cell receptor beta chain was recorded in a study of blood T cell repertoires in COVID-19. Turning to the study itself: Samples of COVID-19 (acute and convalescent) were obtained from the United States, Italy and Spain. The analysed material was cDNA or gDNA that came from T cells, B-cell-depleted T cells, or PBMCs.

Per the authors' pipeline: How many nucleated cells were present was estimated from reference gene primer amplification. Produced via immunoSEQ multiplex PCR; TCRdb's table is partial and in-frame only. Clone size and V and J calls were adopted from that table, with D and trimming inferred from the DNA. The profile covers about 250,000 clones, with around 86% appearing a single time and about 5.4% taken by the ten largest. Seattle patients were enrolled during active infection and followed longitudinally. Germline V gene sequence: CDR1 MGHDK, CDR2 SYGVNS. The CDR3 has 15 residues. V was trimmed by 3 bases and J by 7 bases, leaving 15 bases between them.

The J gene is TRBJ1-4, the V gene TRBV25-1; no clear D. The source material was peripheral blood. The TCR was taken from a woman aged 80 or over with COVID-19, enrolled during active disease. Written as DNA, the CDR3 is TGTGCCAGCAGTGACCAAAGAAGGAGAAGTGAAAAACTGTTTTTT. This encodes CASSDQRRRSEKLFF.